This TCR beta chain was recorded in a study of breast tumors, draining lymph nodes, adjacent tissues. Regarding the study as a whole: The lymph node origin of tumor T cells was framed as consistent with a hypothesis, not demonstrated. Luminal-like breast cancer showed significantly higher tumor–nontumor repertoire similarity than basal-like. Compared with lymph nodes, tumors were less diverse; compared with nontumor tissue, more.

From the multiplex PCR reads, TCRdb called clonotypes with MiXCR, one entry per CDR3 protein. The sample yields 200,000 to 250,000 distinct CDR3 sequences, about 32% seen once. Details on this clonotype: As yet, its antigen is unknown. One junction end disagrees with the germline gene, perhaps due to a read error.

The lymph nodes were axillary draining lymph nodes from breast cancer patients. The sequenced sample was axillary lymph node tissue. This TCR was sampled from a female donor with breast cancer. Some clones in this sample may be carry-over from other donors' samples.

The CDR3, as DNA: TGCGCCAGCAGCTTGACTGCGGTTAGCACAGATACGCAGTATTTT. It yields the protein CASSLTAVSTDTQYF. This rearrangement joins TRBV7-6 to TRBJ2-3, with no clear D. This CDR3 region has 15 residues. CDR1 SGHVS and CDR2 FNYEAQ come from the germline V gene.